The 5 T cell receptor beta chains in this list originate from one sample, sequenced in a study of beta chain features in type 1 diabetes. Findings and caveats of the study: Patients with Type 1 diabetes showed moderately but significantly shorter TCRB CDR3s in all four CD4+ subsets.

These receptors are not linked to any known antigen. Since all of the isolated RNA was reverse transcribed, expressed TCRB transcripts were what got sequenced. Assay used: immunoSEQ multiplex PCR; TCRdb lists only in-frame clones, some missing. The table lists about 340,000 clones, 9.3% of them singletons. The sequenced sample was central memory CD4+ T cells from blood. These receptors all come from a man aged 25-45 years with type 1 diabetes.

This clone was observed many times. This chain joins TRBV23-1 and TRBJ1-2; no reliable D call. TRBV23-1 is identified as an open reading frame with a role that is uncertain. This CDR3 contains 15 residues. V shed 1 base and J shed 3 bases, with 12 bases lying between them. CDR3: CASSQWARADYGYTF. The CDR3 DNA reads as TGCGCCAGCAGTCAATGGGCAAGGGCGGACTATGGCTACACCTTC.

CDR3 sequence: CASSVGNSNQPQHF. The CDR3 coding sequence is TGTGCCAGCAGTGTTGGGAATAGCAATCAGCCCCAGCATTTT. The chain links TRBV2 to TRBJ1-5; the D is unclear. The germline V and J ends were trimmed by 4 bases and 0 bases, with 7 bases remaining between them. This CDR3 contains 14 residues. The germline V gene has CDR1 SNHLY and CDR2 FYNNEI.

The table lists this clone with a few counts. The CDR3 DNA follows: TGTGCCAGCAAACCGGGACAGGGAGCTAACTATGGCTACACCTTC. Encoded protein: CASKPGQGANYGYTF. This rearrangement joins TRBV27 to TRBJ1-2; TRBD1 matches 9 bases. Germline loops: CDR1 MNHEY, CDR2 SMNVEV (reference sequence). The CDR3 has 15 residues. Unmatched junction bases numbered 6, after V lost 7 bases and J lost 0 bases.

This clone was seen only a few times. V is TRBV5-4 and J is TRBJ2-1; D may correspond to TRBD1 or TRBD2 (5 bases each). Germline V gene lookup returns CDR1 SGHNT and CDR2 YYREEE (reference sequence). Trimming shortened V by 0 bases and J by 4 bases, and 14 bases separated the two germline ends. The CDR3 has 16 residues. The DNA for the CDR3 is TGTGCCAGCAGCTTGGAGTGGGGGAATCCGTACAATGAGCAGTTCTTC. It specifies CASSLEWGNPYNEQFF.

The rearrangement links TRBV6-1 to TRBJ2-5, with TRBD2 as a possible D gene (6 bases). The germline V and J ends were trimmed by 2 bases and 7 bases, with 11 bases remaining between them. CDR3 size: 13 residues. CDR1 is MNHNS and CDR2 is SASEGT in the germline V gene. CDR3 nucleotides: TGTGCCAGCAGTGAACCGTCGCGGGGGACCCAGTACTTC. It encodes CASSEPSRGTQYF.